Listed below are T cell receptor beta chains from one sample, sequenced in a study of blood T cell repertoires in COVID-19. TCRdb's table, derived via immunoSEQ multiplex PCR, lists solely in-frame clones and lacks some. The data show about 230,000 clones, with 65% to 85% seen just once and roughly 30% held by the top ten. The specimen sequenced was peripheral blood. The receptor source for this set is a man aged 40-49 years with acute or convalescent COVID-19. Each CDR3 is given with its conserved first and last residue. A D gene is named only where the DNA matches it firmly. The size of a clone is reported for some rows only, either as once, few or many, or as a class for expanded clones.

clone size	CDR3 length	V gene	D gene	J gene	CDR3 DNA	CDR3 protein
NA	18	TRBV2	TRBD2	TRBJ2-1	TGTGCCAGCAGTGAAGCCCTCGTGGCTAGCGGGAAGTACAATGAGCAGTTCTTC	CASSEALVASGKYNEQFF
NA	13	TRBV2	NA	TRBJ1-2	TGTGCCAGCAACGTAGCCAGGGACTATGGCTACACCTTC	CASNVARDYGYTF
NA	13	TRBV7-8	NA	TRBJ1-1	TGTGCCAGCAGCTTCTACGGAGACACTGAAGCTTTCTTT	CASSFYGDTEAFF
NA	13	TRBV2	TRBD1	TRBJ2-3	TGTGCCAGAAGGACAGGAGCCACAGATACGCAGTATTTT	CARRTGATDTQYF
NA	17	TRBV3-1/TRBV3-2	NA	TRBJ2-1	TGTGCCAGCAGCCAAGTTGGGGCGACCAGCTCCTACAATGAGCAGTTCTTC	CASSQVGATSSYNEQFF
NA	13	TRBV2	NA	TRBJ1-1	TGTGCCAGGAAGGGGGAAATGAACACTGAAGCTTTCTTT	CARKGEMNTEAFF
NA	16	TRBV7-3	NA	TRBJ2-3	TGTGCCAGCAGCCCACAAGCGGTTACTAGCACAGATACGCAGTATTTT	CASSPQAVTSTDTQYF
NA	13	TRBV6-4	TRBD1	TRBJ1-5	TGTGCCAGCAGCCAGGACAGGGATCAGCCCCAGCATTTT	CASSQDRDQPQHF
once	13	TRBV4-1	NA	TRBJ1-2	TGCGCCAGCAAGGGGGGGCTCGACTATGGCTACACCTTC	CASKGGLDYGYTF
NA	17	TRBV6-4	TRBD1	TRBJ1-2	TGTGCCAGCAGTGACTCGATATGGGACAGGGGGCGCAGTGGCTACACCTTC	CASSDSIWDRGRSGYTF
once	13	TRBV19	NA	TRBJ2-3	TGTGCCACCAACAGGCTGGGCACAGATACGCAGTATTTT	CATNRLGTDTQYF
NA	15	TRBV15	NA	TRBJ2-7	TGTGCCACCAGCAGAGATCCTGCGGTCCCCTACGAGCAGTACTTC	CATSRDPAVPYEQYF
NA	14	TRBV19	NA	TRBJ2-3	TGTGCCAGTAGGAATCGGGGTGGGCAAGATACGCAGTATTTT	CASRNRGGQDTQYF
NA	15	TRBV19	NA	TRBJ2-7	TGTGCCAGTAGTAACCACTACGAGGGGGAGTCCGAGCAGTACTTC	CASSNHYEGESEQYF
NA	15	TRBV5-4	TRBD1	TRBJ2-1	TGTGCCAGCAGTCGTGGACAGGACACCTACAATGAGCAGTTCTTC	CASSRGQDTYNEQFF
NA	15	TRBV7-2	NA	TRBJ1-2	TGTGCCAGCAGCCCTTCAACAGGGATGAACTATGGCTACACCTTC	CASSPSTGMNYGYTF
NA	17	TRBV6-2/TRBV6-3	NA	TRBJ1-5	TGTGCCAGCAGCTCCCGTGCGGGGGCGTTAGGCAATCAGCCCCAGCATTTT	CASSSRAGALGNQPQHF
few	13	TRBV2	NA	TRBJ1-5	TGTGCCAGCACTCGGGAGGTGGGTCAGCCCCAGCATTTT	CASTREVGQPQHF
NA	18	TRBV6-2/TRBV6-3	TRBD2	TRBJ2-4	TGTGCCAGCAGTTACTGGCGGGAGGCCTTTGGGGCCAAAAACATTCAGTACTTC	CASSYWREAFGAKNIQYF
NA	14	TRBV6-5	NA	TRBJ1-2	TGTGCCAGCAGTTACTCCCGCTGGAGCTATGGCTACACCTTC	CASSYSRWSYGYTF
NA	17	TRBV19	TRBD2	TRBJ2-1	TGTGCCAGTAGTCCGCAGTTAGGGCGGGGGTCGTCCAATGAGCAGTTCTTC	CASSPQLGRGSSNEQFF
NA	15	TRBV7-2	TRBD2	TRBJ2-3	TGTGCCAGCAGCTTAGCGAGAGCGGGAGCAGATACGCAGTATTTT	CASSLARAGADTQYF
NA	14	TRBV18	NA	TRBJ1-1	TGTGCCAGCTCACCATCAGGGGCAGGCACTGAAGCTTTCTTT	CASSPSGAGTEAFF
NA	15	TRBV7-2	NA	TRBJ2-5	TGTGCCAGCAGCGCTCCGAATAGCCCCCACCAGACCCAGTACTTC	CASSAPNSPHQTQYF
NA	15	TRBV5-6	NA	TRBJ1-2	TGTGCCAGCAGTTTCAAATCAACAGGGTATCAAGGCTACACCTTC	CASSFKSTGYQGYTF
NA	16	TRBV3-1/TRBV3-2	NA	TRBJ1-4	TGTGCCAGCAGCCAGTGGACAGTTACGCCCGGAGAAAAACTGTTTTTT	CASSQWTVTPGEKLFF
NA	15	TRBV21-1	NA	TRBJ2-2	TGTGCCAGCAGCAAACATCGGGAGTGGACCGGGGAGCTGTTTTTT	CASSKHREWTGELFF
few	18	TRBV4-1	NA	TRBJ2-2	TGCGCCAGCAGCCAAGATGAGGGCCGGGGATCGGGCACCGGGGAGCTGTTTTTT	CASSQDEGRGSGTGELFF
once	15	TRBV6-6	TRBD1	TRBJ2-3	TGTGCCAGCAGTTATGACAGGGGAGGTGCAGATACGCAGTATTTT	CASSYDRGGADTQYF
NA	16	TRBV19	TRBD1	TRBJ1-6	TGTGCCAGTAGGATAGAACTGGACAGGGCTAATTCACCCCTCCACTTT	CASRIELDRANSPLHF
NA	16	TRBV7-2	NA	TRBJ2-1	TGTGCCAGCAGCCCCCGGCGGCACACTCCATACAATGAGCAGTTCTTC	CASSPRRHTPYNEQFF
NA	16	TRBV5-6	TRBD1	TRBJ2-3	TGTGCCAGCAGCTCAAACAGGGGATGGATATCAGATACGCAGTATTTT	CASSSNRGWISDTQYF
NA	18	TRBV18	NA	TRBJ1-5	TGTGCCAGCTCACTCTTGGCCGCCGGGGGGATTAGCAATCAGCCCCAGCATTTT	CASSLLAAGGISNQPQHF
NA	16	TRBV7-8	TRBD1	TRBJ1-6	TGTGCCAGCAGCTTAGCGGGACAGGGAAACCGTTCACCCCTCCACTTT	CASSLAGQGNRSPLHF
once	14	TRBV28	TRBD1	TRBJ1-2	TGTGCCAGCAGTTTATGGGACAGGAGCTATGGCTACACCTTC	CASSLWDRSYGYTF
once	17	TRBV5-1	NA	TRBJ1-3	TGCGCCAGCAGCTTAACAGGGTTTACGAGCTCTGGAAACACCATATATTTT	CASSLTGFTSSGNTIYF
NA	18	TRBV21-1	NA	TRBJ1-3	TGTGCCAGCAGCAAAAGGGGGACAGGCCTTAAATCTGGAAACACCATATATTTT	CASSKRGTGLKSGNTIYF
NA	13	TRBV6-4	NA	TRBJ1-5	TGTGCCAGCATCGAGGGTAGCAATCAGCCCCAGCATTTT	CASIEGSNQPQHF
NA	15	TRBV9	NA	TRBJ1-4	TGTGCCAGCAGCCCCCGGTTAAGGGGTGATGAAAAACTGTTTTTT	CASSPRLRGDEKLFF
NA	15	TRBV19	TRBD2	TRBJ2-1	TGTGCCAGTAGTATAGCGGGCGGGAGAGGAGTTGAGCAGTTCTTC	CASSIAGGRGVEQFF
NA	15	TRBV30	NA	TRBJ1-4	TGTGCCTGGTCCCAAGCGGCCGGCTGGGGAGAAAAACTGTTTTTT	CAWSQAAGWGEKLFF
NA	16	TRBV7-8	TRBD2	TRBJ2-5	TGTGCCAGCAGCCGTAATCCACTTCTAGCGGAAGAGACCCAGTACTTC	CASSRNPLLAEETQYF
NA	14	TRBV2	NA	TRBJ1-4	TGTGCCAGCGCCAGTCGGGGGGGTAATGAAAAACTGTTTTTT	CASASRGGNEKLFF